This T cell receptor beta chain was retrieved from a study of blood T cell repertoires in COVID-19. Per the authors' pipeline: Scientists estimated how many nucleated cells there were by amplifying reference gene primers. Clones were sequenced by immunoSEQ multiplex PCR, and TCRdb holds only the in-frame ones, with some missing. D and trimming were read from the DNA, whereas the V and J calls and clone size are those reported in that table. The data contain fewer than 70,000 clones, about 90% of them singletons. Patients from Seattle were sampled longitudinally, starting during active infection. Trimming at V came to 0 bases and at J to 8 bases, leaving 2 bases not matched to a gene. CDR1 and CDR2 from the germline V gene are SGHKS and YYEKEE (reference sequence). The CDR3 length is 14 residues.

Sequenced sample: peripheral blood. The chain recombines TRBV5-5 with TRBJ2-4; 10 bases line up with TRBD2. This receptor was identified in a man in his forties or fifties with COVID-19, enrolled during active disease. The CDR3 here is CASSLERGGHIQYF. The CDR3 bases are TGTGCCAGCAGCTTGGAGCGGGGGGGTCACATTCAGTACTTC.